This T cell receptor (beta chain) derives from a study of T cells in Graves' hyperthyroidism and ophthalmopathy. At the level of the study: Before any treatment, at initial diagnosis, peripheral blood was collected. Study-level findings and limits: Most thyroid clonotypes expanded above 0.001 were also detected in blood.

Regions amplified from RNA transcripts were the TCR beta CDR3 regions. The study used the HTBI primer set for a first-round RT-PCR of the TCR CDR3. TCRdb called the multiplex PCR reads again in MiXCR, with one record for every CDR3 protein. The sample consists of hundreds of thousands of distinct CDR3 sequences, approximately 15% of them appearing once. This clonotype was seen many times. The antigen remains unidentified. Patients aged 18 to 65 with hyperthyroidism were newly diagnosed, with duration under 2 months. J was trimmed by 1 base and V by 6 bases; bases with no gene match: 4. Germline CDR1 is LGHDT and CDR2 is YNNKEL (reference sequence). The CDR3 loop spans 15 amino acids.

The V gene is TRBV3-1, the J gene TRBJ2-1; the match to TRBD1 covers 9 bases. The sample taken for sequencing was blood. The receptor's source is a middle-aged woman with Graves' hyperthyroidism. The CDR3 bases are TGTGCCAGCAGAACTGGACAGGGGTCCTACAATGAGCAGTTCTTC. Its translation is CASRTGQGSYNEQFF.